This TCR beta chain was retrieved from a study of beta chain features in type 1 diabetes. Whole-study context: Healthy donors and patients showed comparable age, gender and cell yields. Sorted cells examined across all samples numbered around 99,000,000.

The CDR3 is 14 residues long. Germline V gene data show CDR1 as MGHRA and CDR2 as YSYEKL. The V and J ends lost 4 bases and 4 bases, in that order; junction bases with no gene match: 3. The investigators reverse transcribed all of the isolated RNA, so they sequenced expressed TCRB transcripts. Profiling relied on immunoSEQ multiplex PCR, and the TCRdb table lists in-frame clones only, not all of them. The sample contains hundreds of thousands of clones, 25% to 35% of which appear only once. Only a few counts were recorded for this clone. Each of the CD4+ naive, central memory, regulatory and stem cell-like memory populations was sorted via CD45RO/CCR7/CD25/CD127/CD95/CD27. All of the sorted populations showed purity greater than 98%.

This chain joins TRBV4-1 and TRBJ2-5; 10 positions match TRBD2. Sequenced sample: naive CD4+ T cells from blood. This sequence was found in a man in his late teens or twenties in good health. The CDR3, as DNA: TGCGCCAGCAGCCCTCGGACTAGCGGAGAGACCCAGTACTTC. Protein: CASSPRTSGETQYF.